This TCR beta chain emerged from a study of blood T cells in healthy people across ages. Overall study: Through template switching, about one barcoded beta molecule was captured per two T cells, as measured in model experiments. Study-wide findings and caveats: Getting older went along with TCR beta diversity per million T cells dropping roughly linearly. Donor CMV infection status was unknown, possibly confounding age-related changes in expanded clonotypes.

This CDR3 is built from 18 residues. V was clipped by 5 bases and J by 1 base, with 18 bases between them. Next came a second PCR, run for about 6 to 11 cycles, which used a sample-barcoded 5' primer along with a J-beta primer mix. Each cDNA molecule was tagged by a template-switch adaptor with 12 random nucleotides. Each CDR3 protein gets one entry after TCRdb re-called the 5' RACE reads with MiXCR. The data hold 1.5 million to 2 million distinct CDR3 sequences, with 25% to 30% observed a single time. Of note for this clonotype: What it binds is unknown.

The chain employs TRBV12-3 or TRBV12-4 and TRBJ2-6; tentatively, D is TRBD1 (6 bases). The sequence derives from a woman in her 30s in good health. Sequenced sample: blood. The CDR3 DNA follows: TGTGCCAGCAGTCCAACGACAGGAACTGTATCTGGGGCCAACGTCCTGACTTTC. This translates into CASSPTTGTVSGANVLTF.